Below, 23 T cell receptor beta chains from the same sample are listed, as sequenced in a study of cytomegalovirus exposure and HLA in healthy donors. The PCR contained 60 Vbeta and 13 Jbeta primers. Libraries were prepared by immunoSEQ multiplex PCR; TCRdb keeps only in-frame clonotypes and omits some of them. The repertoire includes around 120,000 clones, 15% of them detected once, and under 2% sits in the top ten. Material for sequencing was PBMCs. The receptors here all came from a woman under 30 in good health and CMV-seronegative.

The rearrangement joins TRBV7-6 to TRBJ2-7; 12 bases fit TRBD1. The CDR3 contains 14 residues. V was clipped by 6 bases and J by 5 bases; unmatched bases: 5. Germline-derived CDR1 and CDR2 are SGHVS and FNYEAQ. CDR3 sequence: CASRAGTGGHEQYF. In DNA, the CDR3 is TGTGCCAGCAGGGCCGGGACAGGGGGCCACGAGCAGTACTTC.

In this sample, this clone turned up a few times. The V and J genes are TRBV5-1 and TRBJ2-5; 10 bases line up with TRBD1. Germline V gene data show CDR1 as SGHRS and CDR2 as YFSETQ. Trimming removed 1 base from V and 5 bases from J; junction bases left unmatched: 8. The CDR3 covers 16 residues. The DNA of the CDR3 is TGCGCCAGCAGCTTGCAGAGGGACAGGGGTTCTGAGACCCAGTACTTC. Its protein product is CASSLQRDRGSETQYF.

The chain links TRBV10-1 to TRBJ2-7; 7 positions agree with TRBD1. The CDR3 consists of 15 residues. The V gene end was trimmed by 3 bases and the J gene end by 4 bases; junction bases not matched to a gene: 9. From germline, CDR1 is WNHNN and CDR2 SYGVQD (reference sequence). The CDR3 DNA follows: TGCGCCAGCAGTGATAACAGGGGTCTACCTTACGAGCAGTACTTC. This sequence encodes CASSDNRGLPYEQYF.

In its sample, this clone was seen a few times. The J gene is TRBJ2-7, the V gene TRBV2; TRBD2 agrees at 13 bases. Losses at the gene ends were 6 bases for V and 2 bases for J; bases not matched to a gene: 4. Germline values: CDR1 SNHLY, CDR2 FYNNEI. The CDR3 spans 15 residues. Written as DNA, the CDR3 is TGTGCCAGCAGAGTCGGGACTAGCGGGACCTACGAGCAGTACTTC. It yields the protein CASRVGTSGTYEQYF.

This clone has a handful of counts. This chain connects TRBV30 to TRBJ2-5, with D tentatively TRBD2 (5 bases). CDR1 and CDR2 from the germline V gene are GTSNPN and SVGIG (reference sequence). This CDR3 is 13 amino acids long. The ends were cut back, 2 bases at V and 5 bases at J, with 12 bases in the middle. CDR3 region: CAWSRPGKETQYF. DNA of the CDR3: TGTGCCTGGAGTAGACCGGGGAAGGAGACCCAGTACTTC.

CDR3 amino acids: CASSTGTGTHGYTF. CDR3 sequence (DNA): TGTGCCAGTAGTACCGGGACAGGGACCCATGGCTACACCTTC. The V and J genes are TRBV19 and TRBJ1-2, with 9 positions matching TRBD1. CDR3 size: 14 residues. J was trimmed by 6 bases and V by 4 bases; bases with no gene match: 6. Germline V gene sequence: CDR1 LNHDA, CDR2 SQIVND (reference sequence). The full variable domain, its missing parts supplied by reference TRBV19 and TRBJ1-2, is DGGITQSPKYLFRKEGQNVTLSCEQNLNHDAMYWYRQDPGQGLRLIYYSQIVNDFQKGDIAEGYSVSREKKESFPLTVTSAQKNPTAFYLCASSTGTGTHGYTFGSGTRLTVV.

This clone was picked up a small number of times. Here the CDR3 reads CASSPGTSGLYEQYF. In DNA form, the CDR3 reads TGCGCCAGCAGCCCGGGGACTAGCGGGCTCTACGAGCAGTACTTC. The V call is TRBV4-1, the J call TRBJ2-7, with 12 bases aligning to TRBD2. The CDR3 is 15 residues long. Trimming took 4 bases from V and 3 from J; bases not matched to a gene: 4. CDR1 is MGHRA and CDR2 is YSYEKL in the germline V gene.

A few counts support this clone. V is TRBV6-5 and J is TRBJ1-2; a possible D gene is TRBD1 (6 bases). Trimming shortened V by 6 bases and J by 5 bases, and 10 bases separated the two germline ends. CDR3 length equals 12 residues. CDR1 is MNHEY, CDR2 SVGAGI, per germline. As DNA, the CDR3 is TGTGCCAGCAGCCGTACAGGGTATGGCTACACCTTC. This gives the protein CASSRTGYGYTF.

This clone was seen only a few times. The genes are TRBV6-5 and TRBJ1-1; 7 nucleotides line up with TRBD1. CDR1 is MNHEY and CDR2 is SVGAGI in the germline V gene. The junction had 10 bases not matched to a gene; V was cut back by 5 bases and J by 4 bases. The length of the CDR3 is 15 residues. Here the CDR3 reads CASSQVAGGTTEAFF. CDR3 nucleotide sequence: TGTGCCAGCAGTCAGGTTGCAGGGGGAACCACTGAAGCTTTCTTT.

The V gene is TRBV10-3, the J gene TRBJ1-2; maybe TRBD1 (6 bases). The CDR3 totals 11 residues. In germline, CDR1 is ENHRY, CDR2 SYGVKD. V was shortened by 6 bases and J by 7 bases, with 9 bases between the two germline ends. This CDR3 is CAIRGRGGYTF. In nucleotides, the CDR3 is TGTGCCATCAGGGGCAGGGGTGGCTACACCTTC.

The chain carries TRBV6-5 and TRBJ2-3; a possible D gene is TRBD2 (6 bases). The CDR3 is 13 amino acids. The V gene's germline CDR1 is MNHEY and CDR2 SVGAGI. Trimming left V 7 bases short and J 6 bases short, with 14 bases between. The CDR3 DNA sequence: TGTGCCAGCACCAACGGGGGTACCGATACGCAGTATTTT. It is translated as CASTNGGTDTQYF.

The chain couples TRBV10-1 to TRBJ1-1; TRBD1 is a possible D gene (5 bases). Deletions cut 6 bases from V and 0 bases from J, with 8 bases between. This CDR3 region has 13 residues. Germline V gene sequence: CDR1 WNHNN, CDR2 SYGVQD (reference sequence). The CDR3 here is CASRQTVNTEAFF. The DNA for the CDR3 is TGCGCCAGCAGGCAGACAGTGAACACTGAAGCTTTCTTT.

The chain is built from TRBV10-3 and TRBJ2-7, with TRBD1 matching over 7 bases. The CDR3 totals 11 residues. Trimming at V came to 7 bases and at J to 4 bases, leaving 1 base not matched to a gene. In germline, CDR1 is ENHRY, CDR2 SYGVKD. CDR3 coding DNA: TGTGCCATCACAGGGGGATACGAGCAGTACTTC. Its protein product is CAITGGYEQYF.

V gene TRBV27 combines with J gene TRBJ1-1; TRBD1 is a possible D gene (6 bases). This CDR3 spans 14 amino acids. Trimming left V 5 bases short and J 7 bases short, with 17 bases between. Germline CDR1 MNHEY, CDR2 SMNVEV (reference sequence). CDR3 residues: CASSLDRRRGEAFF. CDR3 sequence (DNA): TGTGCCAGCAGTCTCGACAGGCGCCGTGGTGAAGCTTTCTTT.

This clone has only a few counts. The V call is TRBV29-1, the J call TRBJ2-6, with D perhaps matching TRBD1 (6 bases). V lost 7 bases to trimming and J lost 2 bases, with 12 bases between them. This CDR3 region has 14 residues. Germline loops: CDR1 SQVTM, CDR2 ANQGSEA. The CDR3, as DNA: TGCAGCGCCCGCACAGGGACTGGGGCCAACGTCCTGACTTTC. This sequence encodes CSARTGTGANVLTF.

This clone was counted between two and nine times. J is TRBJ2-1 and V is TRBV7-3, with D possibly matching TRBD2 (7 bases). The CDR3 extends over 15 amino acids. Trimming shortened V by 1 base and J by 6 bases, and 13 bases separated the two germline ends. The germline CDR1 and CDR2 sequences are SGHTA and FQGTGA. In DNA, the CDR3 is TGTGCCAGCAGCTTAATAGGGGGGGCGGTCAATGAGCAGTTCTTC. Its protein product is CASSLIGGAVNEQFF.

This clone appeared a few times. V usage is TRBV4-2 and J usage is TRBJ1-2; D is ambiguous. V lost 4 bases, J lost 3 bases, and 9 bases lay in between. The CDR3 loop spans 13 amino acids. CDR1 is LGHNA and CDR2 is YNFKEQ in the germline V gene. CDR3 coding DNA: TGTGCCAGCAGCCTCGTTAGTTACTATGGCTACACCTTC. This encodes CASSLVSYYGYTF.

This clone has a handful of counts. The genes are TRBV6-1 and TRBJ1-1, with TRBD1 matching 9 bases. This CDR3 is built from 14 residues. The V segment lost 6 bases and the J segment 1 base; nucleotides outside the gene matches: 3. The germline V gene encodes CDR1 MNHNS and CDR2 SASEGT. The CDR3, as DNA: TGTGCCAGCAGGTTGACAGGGGGGAACACTGAAGCTTTCTTT. Amino acid sequence: CASRLTGGNTEAFF.

This sequence joins TRBV2 and TRBJ2-7, with 7 positions matching TRBD1. Germline values: CDR1 SNHLY, CDR2 FYNNEI. The length of the CDR3 is 13 residues. The V segment lost 5 bases and the J segment 5 bases; nucleotides outside the gene matches: 6. CDR3 region: CASSKTGQNEQYF. CDR3 DNA: TGTGCCAGCAGTAAGACAGGGCAGAACGAGCAGTACTTC.

DNA of the CDR3: TGTGCCAGCAGCAAAACCCCCCGGACAGGGGCCTACGAGCAGTACTTC. It is translated as CASSKTPRTGAYEQYF. V usage is TRBV9 and J usage is TRBJ2-7; 9 bases match TRBD1. The V gene's germline CDR1 is SGDLS and CDR2 YYNGEE. The CDR3 is 16 amino acids. The V segment lost 4 bases and the J segment 2 bases; nucleotides outside the gene matches: 10. Complete variable domain (other parts from reference TRBV9 and TRBJ2-7): DSGVTQTPKHLITATGQRVTLRCSPRSGDLSVYWYQQSLDQGLQFLIQYYNGEERAKGNILERFSAQQFPDLHSELNLSSLELGDSALYFCASSKTPRTGAYEQYFGPGTRLTVT.

The V call is TRBV27, the J call TRBJ1-2; D ambiguous. The V and J ends lost 6 bases and 5 bases respectively, with 13 bases between them. The CDR3 extends over 13 amino acids. Germline CDR1 and CDR2: MNHEY and SMNVEV (reference sequence). CDR3 in DNA: TGTGCCAGCAGCCAACAACCCTGGTATGGCTACACCTTC. The encoded protein is CASSQQPWYGYTF.

This clone was picked up a small number of times. The chain is built from TRBV28 and TRBJ2-7; weak D call: TRBD2 (5 bases). Germline V CDR1 and CDR2: MDHEN, SYDVKM. V lost 3 bases to trimming and J lost 4 bases, with 13 bases between them. The CDR3 covers 14 residues. CDR3 sequence: CASSFRGRGYEQYF. CDR3 coding DNA: TGTGCCAGCAGTTTTCGAGGGAGAGGATACGAGCAGTACTTC.

In this sample, this clone turned up a few times. The chain couples TRBV9 to TRBJ2-7; D might be TRBD1 (6 bases). The V end was cut by 2 bases, the J end by 4 bases, with 16 bases between. This CDR3 has 15 amino acids. The V gene's germline CDR1 is SGDLS and CDR2 YYNGEE. CDR3 DNA: TGTGCCAGCAGCGTCGAAGGGGGTTCGGGGTACGAGCAGTACTTC. This codes for CASSVEGGSGYEQYF. The full variable domain, its missing parts supplied by reference TRBV9 and TRBJ2-7, is DSGVTQTPKHLITATGQRVTLRCSPRSGDLSVYWYQQSLDQGLQFLIQYYNGEERAKGNILERFSAQQFPDLHSELNLSSLELGDSALYFCASSVEGGSGYEQYFGPGTRLTVT.